At least ten counts were recorded for the clone carrying this T cell receptor (beta chain). Preparing the TCRbeta library involved the use of unique molecular identifiers. MiXCR was run by TCRdb on the PCR reads, yielding one entry per CDR3 protein. There are around 240,000 distinct CDR3 sequences in the sample; roughly 8.2% occur only once, and roughly 6% lies in the top ten. The sample comes from a study of T-cell reconstitution after alpha-beta-depleted transplantation in children. CDR1 SGHRS and CDR2 YFSETQ come from the germline V gene. With 0 bases removed from V and 2 bases from J, the gap between germline ends came to 12 bases. This CDR3 has 16 amino acids.

The V gene is TRBV5-1, the J gene TRBJ1-5; TRBD1 might be the D (5 bases). The sample was PBMCs, mostly from graft donor cells, taken 180 days after TCRalphabeta/CD19-depleted stem cell transplant. The receptor's source is a male patient aged 10-17 years who had a stem cell transplant for acute lymphoblastic leukemia, so the T cells may come from the graft donor. In nucleotides, the CDR3 is TGCGCCAGCAGCTTGGGTACAGGAGACGGCAATCAGCCCCAGCATTTT. It is translated as CASSLGTGDGNQPQHF. The full variable domain, in which reference TRBV5-1 and TRBJ1-5 provide the parts outside the CDR3, is KAGVTQTPRYLIKTRGQQVTLSCSPISGHRSVSWYQQTPGQGLQFLFEYFSETQRNKGNFPGRFSGRQFSNSRSEMNVSTLELGDSALYLCASSLGTGDGNQPQHFGDGTRLSIL.